This T cell receptor (beta chain) was captured by sequencing in a study of vaccination effects on CD4 cells after COVID-19. Study details: Samples gathered post-vaccine arrived a median of 72 days past the second dose. Notes on the study in general: The vaccine-induced clones of healthy vaccinees included only 1 of 255 that cross-reacted with common cold coronaviruses.

Culture proceeded for nine to ten days, and CD4+ T cells were then isolated. Every participant took two doses of the BNT162b2 or mRNA-1273 vaccine. The authors exchanged half the medium for IL-2 medium on days 3 and 7. This clone was counted only a few times. Its target is unknown. Measured with immunoSEQ multiplex PCR; TCRdb has only the in-frame clones, and not every one. The sample contains about 73,000 clones, about 73% of which appear only once. Germline trimming cut 5 bases from V and 7 bases from J; bases unmatched to any gene: 9. CDR1 and CDR2 from the germline V gene are SGHTA and FQGNSA. The CDR3 length is 15 residues.

Sequenced material: CD4+ T cells from PBMCs cultured without peptide, taken after COVID-19 vaccination. The TCR was taken from a human donor who received a COVID-19 vaccine. The rearrangement links TRBV7-2 to TRBJ1-3; 9 bases line up with TRBD1. CDR3 amino acids: CASSRYGTGRNTIYF. CDR3 coding DNA: TGTGCCAGCAGCCGGTATGGGACAGGGCGGAACACCATATATTTT.